This T cell receptor (beta chain) was found in a study of blood T cell repertoires in COVID-19. Study in general: The cDNA or gDNA used as material had been derived from T cells, B-cell-depleted T cells, or PBMCs.

As originally analysed: Quantification of nucleated cells was approximated via reference gene primer amplification. The method was immunoSEQ multiplex PCR; TCRdb's version includes in-frame clones alone and lacks a portion of them. The V and J calls and clone size come from that table; D and trimming were worked out from the DNA. The sample records about 180,000 clones, more than 75% being singletons. Participants were aged about 18 to 100 years from 24 US areas. Grouping used clinical history reported by participants in a survey and questionnaire. The CDR3 consists of 14 residues. Trimming left V 0 bases short and J 2 bases short, with 8 bases between. CDR1 is SGDLS and CDR2 is YYNGEE in the germline V gene.

The specimen sequenced was PBMCs or T cells enriched from blood (not recorded which). This clonotype originated in a man aged 60 to 75 who had been exposed to COVID-19. This chain connects TRBV9 to TRBJ1-1, with D possibly matching TRBD1 (5 bases). The CDR3 loop is CASSVGGANTEAFF. CDR3 DNA: TGTGCCAGCAGCGTAGGGGGCGCAAACACTGAAGCTTTCTTT.